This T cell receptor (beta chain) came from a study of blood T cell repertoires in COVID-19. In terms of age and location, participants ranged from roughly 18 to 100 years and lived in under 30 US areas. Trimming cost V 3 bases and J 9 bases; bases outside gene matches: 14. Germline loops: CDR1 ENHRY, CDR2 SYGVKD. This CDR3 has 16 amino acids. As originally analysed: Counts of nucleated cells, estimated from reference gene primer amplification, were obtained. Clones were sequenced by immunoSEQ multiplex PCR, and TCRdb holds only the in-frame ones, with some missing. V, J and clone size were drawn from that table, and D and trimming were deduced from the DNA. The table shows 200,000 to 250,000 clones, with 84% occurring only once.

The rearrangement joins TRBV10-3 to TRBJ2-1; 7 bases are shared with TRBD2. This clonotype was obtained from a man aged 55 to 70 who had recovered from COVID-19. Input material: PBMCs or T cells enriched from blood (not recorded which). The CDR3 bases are TGTGCCATCAGTGACCCGGGGCGGGGGACCATCAGTGAGCAGTTCTTC. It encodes CAISDPGRGTISEQFF.